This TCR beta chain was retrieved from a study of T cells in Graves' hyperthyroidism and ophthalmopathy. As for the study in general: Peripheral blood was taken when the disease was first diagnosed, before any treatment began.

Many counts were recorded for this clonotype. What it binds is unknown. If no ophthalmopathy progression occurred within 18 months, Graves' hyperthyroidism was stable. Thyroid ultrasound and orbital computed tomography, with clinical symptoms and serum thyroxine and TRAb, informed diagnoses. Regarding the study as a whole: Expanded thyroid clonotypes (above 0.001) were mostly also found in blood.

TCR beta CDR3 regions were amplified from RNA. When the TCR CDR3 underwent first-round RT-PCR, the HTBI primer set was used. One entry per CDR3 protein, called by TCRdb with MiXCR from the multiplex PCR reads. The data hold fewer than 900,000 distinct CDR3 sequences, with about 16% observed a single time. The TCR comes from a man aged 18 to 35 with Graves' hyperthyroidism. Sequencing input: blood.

The CDR3 nucleotides are TGCAGTGCCAGGGGGTCACATAAGAACACTGAAGCTTTCTTT. Its translation: CSARGSHKNTEAFF. This chain connects TRBV20-1 to TRBJ1-1; 7 nucleotides match TRBD1. Germline V gene data show CDR1 as DFQATT and CDR2 as SNEGSKA (reference sequence). With 6 bases clipped from V and 1 base from J, the junction kept 8 bases outside the gene matches. The CDR3 sequence is 14 residues long.